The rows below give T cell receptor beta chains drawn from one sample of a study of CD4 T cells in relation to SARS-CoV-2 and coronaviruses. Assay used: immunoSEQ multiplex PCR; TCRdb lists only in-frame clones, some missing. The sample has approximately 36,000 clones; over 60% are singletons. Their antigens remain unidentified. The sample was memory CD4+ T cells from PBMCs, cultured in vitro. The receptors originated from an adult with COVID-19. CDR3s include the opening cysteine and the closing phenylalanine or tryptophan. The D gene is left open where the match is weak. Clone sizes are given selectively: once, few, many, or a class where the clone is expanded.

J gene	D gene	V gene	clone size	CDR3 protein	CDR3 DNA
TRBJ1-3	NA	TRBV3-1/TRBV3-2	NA	CASSALGGSGNTIYF	TGTGCCAGCAGTGCCCTCGGGGGCTCCGGAAACACCATATATTTT
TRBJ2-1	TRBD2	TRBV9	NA	CASSAGGAGAYNEQFF	TGTGCCAGCAGCGCCGGGGGGGCGGGAGCTTACAATGAGCAGTTCTTC
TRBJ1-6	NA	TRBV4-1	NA	CASSPAFSYNSPLHF	TGCGCCAGCAGCCCCGCTTTCTCCTATAATTCACCCCTCCACTTT
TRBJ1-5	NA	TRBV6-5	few	CASSTRDLNQPQHF	TGTGCCAGCAGTACCCGGGACCTCAATCAGCCCCAGCATTTT
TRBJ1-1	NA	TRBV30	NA	CACNRDRYTEAFF	TGTGCCTGCAACAGGGACCGGTACACTGAAGCTTTCTTT
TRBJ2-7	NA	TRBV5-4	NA	CASSSKTGSYEQYF	TGTGCCAGCAGCTCGAAAACAGGGTCCTACGAGCAGTACTTC
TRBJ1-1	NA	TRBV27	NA	CASSPRVSGLSIRIRTEAFF	TGTGCCAGCAGTCCCAGAGTCTCCGGGCTGAGTATCCGAATCCGCACTGAAGCTTTCTTT
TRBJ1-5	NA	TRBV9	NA	CASSAGPNQPQHF	TGTGCCAGCAGCGCAGGGCCGAATCAGCCCCAGCATTTT
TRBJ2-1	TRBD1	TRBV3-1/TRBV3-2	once	CASSLGQGARNEQFF	TGTGCCAGCAGCCTGGGACAGGGGGCGCGCAATGAGCAGTTCTTC
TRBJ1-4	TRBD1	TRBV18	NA	CASSPRTGINEKLFF	TGTGCCAGCTCACCCCGGACAGGGATTAACGAAAAACTGTTTTTT
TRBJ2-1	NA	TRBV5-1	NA	CASSFDPRGRSSGMELNEQFF	TGCGCCAGCAGCTTCGATCCCAGGGGGCGCTCTAGCGGGATGGAATTGAATGAGCAGTTCTTC
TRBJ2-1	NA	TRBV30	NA	CAWRRSSYNEQFF	TGTGCCTGGAGGCGGAGCTCCTACAATGAGCAGTTCTTC
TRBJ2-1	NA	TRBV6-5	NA	CASMGPRNNEQFF	TGTGCCAGCATGGGACCAAGAAACAATGAGCAGTTCTTC
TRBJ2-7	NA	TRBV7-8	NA	CASSTTGKKLSYEQYF	TGTGCCAGCAGCACGACAGGAAAGAAATTAAGCTACGAGCAGTACTTC
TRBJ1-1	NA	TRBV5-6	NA	CASSIPTENTEAFF	TGTGCCAGCAGCATACCGACAGAGAACACTGAAGCTTTCTTT
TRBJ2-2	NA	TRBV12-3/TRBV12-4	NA	CASSLFPTGELFF	TGTGCCAGCAGTTTATTTCCCACCGGGGAGCTGTTTTTT
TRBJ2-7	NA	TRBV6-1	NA	CASSEAGNYEQYF	TGTGCCAGCAGTGAAGCAGGAAACTACGAGCAGTACTTC
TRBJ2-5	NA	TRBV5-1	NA	CASSLAPGETQYF	TGCGCCAGCAGCTTGGCCCCTGGGGAGACCCAGTACTTC
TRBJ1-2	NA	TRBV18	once	CASSPVGNGYTF	TGTGCCAGCTCACCAGTGGGGAACGGCTACACCTTC
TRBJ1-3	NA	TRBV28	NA	CAILPGGSGNTIYF	TGTGCCATTCTACCGGGGGGGTCGGGAAACACCATATATTTT
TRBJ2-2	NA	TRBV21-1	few	CASRRLGGPCGELFF	TGTGCCAGCAGGCGGTTAGGGGGCCCTTGCGGGGAGCTGTTTTTT
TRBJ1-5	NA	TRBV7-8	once	CASSLLGRDVWDHQPQHF	TGTGCCAGCAGCTTATTAGGGCGGGACGTATGGGACCATCAGCCCCAGCATTTT
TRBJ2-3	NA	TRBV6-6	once	CASSYSSSTDTQYF	TGTGCCAGCAGTTACTCTTCTAGCACAGATACGCAGTATTTT